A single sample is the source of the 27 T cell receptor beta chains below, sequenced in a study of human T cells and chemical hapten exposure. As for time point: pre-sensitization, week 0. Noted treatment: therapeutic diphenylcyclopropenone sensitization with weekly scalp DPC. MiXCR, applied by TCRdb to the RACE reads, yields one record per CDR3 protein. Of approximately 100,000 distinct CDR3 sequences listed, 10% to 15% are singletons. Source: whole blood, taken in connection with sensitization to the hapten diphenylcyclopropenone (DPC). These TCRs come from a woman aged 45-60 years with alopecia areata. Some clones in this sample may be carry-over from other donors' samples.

The CDR3: CASSWGQGGDQPQHF. The CDR3 coding sequence is TGTGCCAGCAGTTGGGGACAGGGCGGGGATCAGCCCCAGCATTTT. V gene TRBV12-3 or TRBV12-4 combines with J gene TRBJ1-5; 9 bases are shared with TRBD1. This CDR3 contains 15 residues. V shed 4 bases and J 5 bases; nucleotides not matched to a gene: 6.

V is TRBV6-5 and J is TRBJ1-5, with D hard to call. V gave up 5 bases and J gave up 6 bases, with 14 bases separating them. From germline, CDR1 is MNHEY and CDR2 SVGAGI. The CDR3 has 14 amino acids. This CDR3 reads CASSPLGGTQPQHF. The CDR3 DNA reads TGTGCCAGCAGTCCCCTGGGCGGTACTCAGCCCCAGCATTTT.

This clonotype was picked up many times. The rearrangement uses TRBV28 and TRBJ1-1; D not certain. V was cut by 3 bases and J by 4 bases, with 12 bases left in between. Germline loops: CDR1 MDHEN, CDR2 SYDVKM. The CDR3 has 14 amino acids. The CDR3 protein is CASSLPQTATEAFF. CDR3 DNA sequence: TGTGCCAGCAGTTTGCCCCAGACCGCCACTGAAGCTTTCTTT.

Here the CDR3 DNA reads TGTGCCAGCAGAGCCATGCATACGCAGTATTTT. Translation gives CASRAMHTQYF. The V gene is TRBV2, the J gene TRBJ2-3, with D unresolved. V was cut by 6 bases and J by 7 bases, with 8 bases left in between. CDR1 is SNHLY, CDR2 FYNNEI, per germline. CDR3 length: 11 residues.

DNA of the CDR3: TGCGCCAGCAGCTTGGGACCGGATTACTACGAGCAGTACTTC. Translating it yields CASSLGPDYYEQYF. This chain joins TRBV5-1 and TRBJ2-7; no definite D call. Trimming shortened V by 0 bases and J by 3 bases, and 10 bases separated the two germline ends. Germline V lookup: CDR1 SGHRS, CDR2 YFSETQ. This CDR3 comprises 14 residues.

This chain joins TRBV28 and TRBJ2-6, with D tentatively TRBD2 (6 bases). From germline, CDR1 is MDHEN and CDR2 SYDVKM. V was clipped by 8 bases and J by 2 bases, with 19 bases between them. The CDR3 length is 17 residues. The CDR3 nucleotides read TGTGCCAGCTGGGGCGGAGGGACTCGGACTGGGGCCAACGTCCTGACTTTC. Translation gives CASWGGGTRTGANVLTF.

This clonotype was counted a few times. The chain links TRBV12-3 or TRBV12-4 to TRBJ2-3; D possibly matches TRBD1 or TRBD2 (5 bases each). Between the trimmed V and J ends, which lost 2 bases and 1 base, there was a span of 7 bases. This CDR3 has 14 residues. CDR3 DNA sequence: TGTGCCAGCAGTTTAAGGGACGGCACAGATACGCAGTATTTT. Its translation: CASSLRDGTDTQYF.

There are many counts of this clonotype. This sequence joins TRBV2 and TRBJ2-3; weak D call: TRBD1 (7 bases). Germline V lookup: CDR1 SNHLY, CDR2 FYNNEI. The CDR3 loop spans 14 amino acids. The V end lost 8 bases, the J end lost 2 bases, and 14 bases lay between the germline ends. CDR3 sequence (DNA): TGTGCCAGCCGGAGGGACAGTAACACAGATACGCAGTATTTT. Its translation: CASRRDSNTDTQYF.

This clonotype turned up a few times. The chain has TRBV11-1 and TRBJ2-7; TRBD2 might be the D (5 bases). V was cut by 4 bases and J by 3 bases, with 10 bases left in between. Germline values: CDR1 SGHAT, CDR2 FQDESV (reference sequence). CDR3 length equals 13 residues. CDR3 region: CASSSGEYYEQYF. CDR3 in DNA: TGTGCCAGCAGCTCCGGGGAGTACTACGAGCAGTACTTC.

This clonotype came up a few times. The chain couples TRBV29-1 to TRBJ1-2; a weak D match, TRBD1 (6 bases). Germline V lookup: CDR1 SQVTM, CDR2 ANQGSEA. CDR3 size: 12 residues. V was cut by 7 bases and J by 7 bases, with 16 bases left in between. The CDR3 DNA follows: TGCAGCGCCGATGAGGGGGGCCCTGGCTACACCTTC. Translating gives CSADEGGPGYTF.

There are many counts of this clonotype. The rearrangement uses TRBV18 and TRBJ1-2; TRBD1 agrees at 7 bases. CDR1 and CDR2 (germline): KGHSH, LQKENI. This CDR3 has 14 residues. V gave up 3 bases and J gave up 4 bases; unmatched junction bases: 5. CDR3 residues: CASSPSTGSYGYTF. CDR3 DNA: TGTGCCAGCTCACCCTCGACAGGGTCCTATGGCTACACCTTC.

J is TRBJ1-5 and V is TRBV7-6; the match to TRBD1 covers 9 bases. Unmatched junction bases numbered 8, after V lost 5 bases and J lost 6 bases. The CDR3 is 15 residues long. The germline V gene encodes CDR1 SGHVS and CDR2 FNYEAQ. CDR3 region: CASSTRTGAGQPQHF. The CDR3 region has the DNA TGTGCCAGCAGCACCCGGACAGGGGCGGGTCAGCCCCAGCATTTT.

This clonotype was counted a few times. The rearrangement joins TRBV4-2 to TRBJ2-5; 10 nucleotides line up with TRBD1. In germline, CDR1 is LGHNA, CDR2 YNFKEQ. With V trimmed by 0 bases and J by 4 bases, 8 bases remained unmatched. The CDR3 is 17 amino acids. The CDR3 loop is CASSQDQGGQGRETQYF. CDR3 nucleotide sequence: TGTGCCAGCAGCCAAGATCAAGGGGGACAGGGGCGAGAGACCCAGTACTTC.

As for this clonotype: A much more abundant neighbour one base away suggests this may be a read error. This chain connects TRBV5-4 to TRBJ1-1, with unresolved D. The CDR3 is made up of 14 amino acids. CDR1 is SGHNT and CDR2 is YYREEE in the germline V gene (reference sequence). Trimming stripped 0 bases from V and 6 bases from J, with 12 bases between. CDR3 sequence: CASSLGQTPSEAFF. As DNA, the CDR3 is TGTGCCAGCAGCTTGGGACAAACTCCCTCTGAAGCTTTCTTT.

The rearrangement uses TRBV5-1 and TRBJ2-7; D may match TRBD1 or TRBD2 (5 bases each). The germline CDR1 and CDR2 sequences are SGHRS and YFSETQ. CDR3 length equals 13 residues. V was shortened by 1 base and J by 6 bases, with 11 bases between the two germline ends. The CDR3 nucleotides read TGCGCCAGCAGCTTGTTACGGGGCGTCGAGCAGTACTTC. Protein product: CASSLLRGVEQYF.

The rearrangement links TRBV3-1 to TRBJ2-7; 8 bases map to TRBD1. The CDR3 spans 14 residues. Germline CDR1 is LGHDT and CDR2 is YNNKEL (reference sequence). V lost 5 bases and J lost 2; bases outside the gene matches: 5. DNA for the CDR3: TGTGCCAGCAGCGCCGGGACAGGTACCTACGAGCAGTACTTC. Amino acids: CASSAGTGTYEQYF.

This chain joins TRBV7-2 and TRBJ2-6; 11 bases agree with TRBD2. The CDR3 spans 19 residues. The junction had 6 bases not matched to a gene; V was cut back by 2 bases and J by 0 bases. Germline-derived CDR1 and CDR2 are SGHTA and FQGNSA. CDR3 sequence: CASSLTPGLAASGANVLTF. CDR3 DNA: TGTGCCAGCAGCTTAACCCCGGGACTAGCGGCCTCTGGGGCCAACGTCCTGACTTTC.

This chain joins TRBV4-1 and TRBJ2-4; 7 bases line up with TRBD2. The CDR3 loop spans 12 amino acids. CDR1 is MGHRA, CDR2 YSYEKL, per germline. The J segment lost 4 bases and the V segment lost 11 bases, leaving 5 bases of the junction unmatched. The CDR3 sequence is CARAGAKNIQYF. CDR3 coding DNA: TGCGCCCGTGCGGGAGCTAAAAACATTCAGTACTTC.

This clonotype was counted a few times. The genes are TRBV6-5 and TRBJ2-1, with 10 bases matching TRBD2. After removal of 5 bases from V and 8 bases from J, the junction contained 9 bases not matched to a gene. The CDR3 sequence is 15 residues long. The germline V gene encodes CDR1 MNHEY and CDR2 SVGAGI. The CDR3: CASSLSGGISDEQFF. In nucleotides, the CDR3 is TGTGCCAGCAGTCTTAGCGGGGGGATCAGCGATGAGCAGTTCTTC.

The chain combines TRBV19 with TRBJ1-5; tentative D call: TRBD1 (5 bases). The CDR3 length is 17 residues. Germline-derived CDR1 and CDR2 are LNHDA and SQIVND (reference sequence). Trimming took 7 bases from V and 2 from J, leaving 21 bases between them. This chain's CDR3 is CASTPHGSGLGNQPQHF. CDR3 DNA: TGTGCCAGTACCCCACATGGTTCGGGGCTAGGCAATCAGCCCCAGCATTTT.

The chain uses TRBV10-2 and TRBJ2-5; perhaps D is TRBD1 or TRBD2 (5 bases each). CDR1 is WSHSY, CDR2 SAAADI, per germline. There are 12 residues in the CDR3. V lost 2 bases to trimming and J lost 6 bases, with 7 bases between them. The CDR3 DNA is TGCGCCAGCAGTGAGACGGGGCAGACCCAGTACTTC. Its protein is CASSETGQTQYF.

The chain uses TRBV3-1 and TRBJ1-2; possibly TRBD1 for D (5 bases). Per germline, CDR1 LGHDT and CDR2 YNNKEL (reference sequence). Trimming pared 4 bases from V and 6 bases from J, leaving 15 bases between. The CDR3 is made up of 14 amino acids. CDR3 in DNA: TGTGCCAGCAGCCGGGTAGGAGGGGTTAATGGCTACACCTTC. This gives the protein CASSRVGGVNGYTF.

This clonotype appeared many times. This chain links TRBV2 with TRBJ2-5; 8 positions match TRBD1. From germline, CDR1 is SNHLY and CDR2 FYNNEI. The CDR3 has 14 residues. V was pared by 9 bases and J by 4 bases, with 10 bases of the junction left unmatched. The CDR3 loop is CASFTGGFGETQYF. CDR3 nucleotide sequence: TGTGCCAGTTTTACAGGGGGTTTTGGAGAGACCCAGTACTTC.

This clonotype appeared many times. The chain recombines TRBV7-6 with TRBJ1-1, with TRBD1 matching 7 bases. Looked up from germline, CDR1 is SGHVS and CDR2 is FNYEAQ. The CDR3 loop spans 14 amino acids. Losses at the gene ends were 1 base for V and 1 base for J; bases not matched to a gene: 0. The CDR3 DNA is TGTGCCAGCAGCTTAGGGACAGGGAACACTGAAGCTTTCTTT. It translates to CASSLGTGNTEAFF. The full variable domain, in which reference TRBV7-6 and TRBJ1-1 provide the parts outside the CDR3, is GAGVSQSPRYKVTKRGQDVALRCDPISGHVSLYWYRQALGQGPEFLTYFNYEAQQDKSGLPNDRFSAERPEGSISTLTIQRTEQRDSAMYRCASSLGTGNTEAFFGQGTRLTVV.

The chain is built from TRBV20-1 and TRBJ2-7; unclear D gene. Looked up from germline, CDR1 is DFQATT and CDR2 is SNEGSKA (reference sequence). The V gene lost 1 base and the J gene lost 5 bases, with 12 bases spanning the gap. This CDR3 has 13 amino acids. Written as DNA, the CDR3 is TGCAGTGCTAGAGCCGGCTTTGGCGACGAGCAGTACTTC. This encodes CSARAGFGDEQYF.

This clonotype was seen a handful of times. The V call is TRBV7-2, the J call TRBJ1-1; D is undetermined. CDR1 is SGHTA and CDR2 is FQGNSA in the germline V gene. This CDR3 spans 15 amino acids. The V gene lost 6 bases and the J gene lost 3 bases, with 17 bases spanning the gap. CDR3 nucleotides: TGTGCCAGCAGGCACAACGCCAGCCCGGACACTGAAGCTTTCTTT. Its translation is CASRHNASPDTEAFF.

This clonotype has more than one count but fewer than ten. For the CDR3, the DNA is TGTGCCAGCAGACGGACAACAGGGCTTGAAAAACTGTTTTTT. Its protein product is CASRRTTGLEKLFF. The J gene is TRBJ1-4, the V gene TRBV7-2; the D gene is possibly TRBD1 (6 bases). The germline V and J ends were trimmed by 6 bases and 7 bases, with 15 bases remaining between them. This CDR3 contains 14 residues. Germline assignment: CDR1 SGHTA and CDR2 FQGNSA.